The source of this T cell receptor beta chain is a study of T cells in Graves' hyperthyroidism and ophthalmopathy. This clonotype was found a few times. The CDR3 regions of TCR beta were amplified from RNA transcripts. HTBI primers drove first-round RT-PCR of the TCR CDR3. TCRdb reanalysed the multiplex PCR reads using MiXCR and keeps one entry per CDR3 protein. The sample lists about 350,000 distinct CDR3 sequences; over 11% were seen once. Sequencing was performed on blood. The sequence derives from a woman aged 25 to 39 with Graves' hyperthyroidism.

The CDR3 nucleotides are TGCAGTGCTAGAAATAGACAGCCCTACGAGCAGTACTTC. It translates to CSARNRQPYEQYF. The chain is built from TRBV20-1 and TRBJ2-7, with D possibly TRBD1 on 5 matching bases. The CDR3 covers 13 residues. The germline CDR1 and CDR2 sequences are DFQATT and SNEGSKA (reference sequence). Trimming shortened V by 2 bases and J by 2 bases, and 10 bases separated the two germline ends.